What follows are 27 T cell receptor beta chains derived from one specimen sequenced in a study of blood T cell repertoires in COVID-19. The data were produced by immunoSEQ multiplex PCR, yet TCRdb's version contains in-frame clones alone and is incomplete. The sample carries hundreds of thousands of clones, approximately 91% recorded once. Sequenced material: PBMCs or T cells enriched from blood (not recorded which). The receptors stem from a woman between 18 and 29 years old who had been exposed to COVID-19.

The V call is TRBV19, the J call TRBJ1-4; TRBD1 aligns across 9 bases. After removal of 5 bases from V and 5 bases from J, the junction contained 9 bases not matched to a gene. This CDR3 spans 16 amino acids. Germline CDR1 reads LNHDA; CDR2 reads SQIVND (reference sequence). CDR3 DNA: TGTGCCAGTAGTGTCCTCTCCGGGACAGGGAATGAAAAACTGTTTTTT. Translated: CASSVLSGTGNEKLFF. The full variable domain, with the rest looked up from reference TRBV19 and TRBJ1-4, is DGGITQSPKYLFRKEGQNVTLSCEQNLNHDAMYWYRQDPGQGLRLIYYSQIVNDFQKGDIAEGYSVSREKKESFPLTVTSAQKNPTAFYLCASSVLSGTGNEKLFFGSGTQLSVL.

A remark on this clone: The conserved phenylalanine or tryptophan is not found at the CDR3 terminus, so this likely reflects a read error. The rearrangement uses TRBV2 and TRBJ1-1; tentatively, D is TRBD1 (6 bases). Trimming pared 6 bases from V and 9 bases from J, leaving 11 bases between. In germline, CDR1 is SNHLY, CDR2 FYNNEI. The CDR3 is 11 amino acids. The CDR3 DNA sequence: TGTGCCAGCAGGGCAGGGGAGAAAGCTTTCCTT. Protein: CASRAGEKAFL.

The chain uses TRBV27 and TRBJ1-1; the D gene is possibly TRBD1 (5 bases). The germline V and J ends were trimmed by 6 bases and 3 bases, with 20 bases remaining between them. This CDR3 has 16 amino acids. Germline values: CDR1 MNHEY, CDR2 SMNVEV (reference sequence). This chain's CDR3 is CASRLGPLRGDTEAFF. CDR3 nucleotides: TGTGCCAGCAGACTCGGACCGCTACGGGGGGACACTGAAGCTTTCTTT.

The gene calls are TRBV9 and TRBJ1-1; 8 bases fit TRBD1. The ends lost 4 bases at V and 6 bases at J; junction bases unmatched: 11. The CDR3 runs to 15 residues. CDR1 and CDR2 from the germline V gene are SGDLS and YYNGEE. The CDR3 region is CASSPVAGGHAEAFF. In nucleotides, the CDR3 is TGTGCCAGCAGCCCAGTCGCAGGGGGCCACGCTGAAGCTTTCTTT.

The chain recombines TRBV10-2 with TRBJ2-5; no firm D call. Germline CDR1 WSHSY, CDR2 SAAADI. The V end lost 3 bases, the J end lost 5 bases, and 16 bases lay between the germline ends. The CDR3 spans 15 residues. The CDR3 DNA follows: TGCGCCAGCAGTGAAATAGAGGAAGAGGCGGAGACCCAGTACTTC. It encodes CASSEIEEEAETQYF.

The chain links TRBV9 to TRBJ2-7; the match to TRBD1 covers 10 bases. This CDR3 is 14 amino acids long. The ends lost 4 bases at V and 4 bases at J; junction bases unmatched: 5. Germline V CDR1 and CDR2: SGDLS, YYNGEE. For the CDR3, the DNA is TGTGCCAGCAGCCCGGGACAGGGGCTGTACGAGCAGTACTTC. This codes for CASSPGQGLYEQYF.

The chain is built from TRBV19 and TRBJ1-2; D ambiguous. Germline V gene lookup returns CDR1 LNHDA and CDR2 SQIVND (reference sequence). The CDR3 is 12 amino acids. V was cut by 3 bases and J by 4 bases, with 6 bases left in between. This CDR3 reads CASSIWLYGYTF. CDR3 DNA sequence: TGTGCCAGTAGTATCTGGCTCTATGGCTACACCTTC. The whole variable domain, filled in from reference TRBV19 and TRBJ1-2, reads DGGITQSPKYLFRKEGQNVTLSCEQNLNHDAMYWYRQDPGQGLRLIYYSQIVNDFQKGDIAEGYSVSREKKESFPLTVTSAQKNPTAFYLCASSIWLYGYTFGSGTRLTVV.

The chain is built from TRBV27 and TRBJ1-5, with D perhaps matching TRBD1 (5 bases). From germline, CDR1 is MNHEY and CDR2 SMNVEV (reference sequence). This CDR3 is built from 15 residues. The V and J ends lost 5 bases and 3 bases respectively, with 14 bases between them. The DNA for the CDR3 is TGTGCCAGCAGTCATCGGGACTTCGTCAATCAGCCCCAGCATTTT. This translates into CASSHRDFVNQPQHF.

The chain employs TRBV10-3 and TRBJ2-1, with 9 bases aligning to TRBD2. CDR3 length equals 15 residues. The germline gives CDR1 ENHRY, CDR2 SYGVKD. V was clipped by 3 bases and J by 2 bases; unmatched bases: 2. CDR3 DNA: TGTGCCATCAGTGATGTAGCGGGGGCCTACAATGAGCAGTTCTTC. Its protein product is CAISDVAGAYNEQFF.

The chain has TRBV6-5 and TRBJ2-1; TRBD2 might be the D (5 bases). V gave up 0 bases and J gave up 1 base, with 7 bases separating them. CDR3 length: 15 residues. Germline V gene data show CDR1 as MNHEY and CDR2 as SVGAGI. The CDR3 reads CASSYSGMSYNEQFF. The DNA for the CDR3 is TGTGCCAGCAGTTACTCCGGGATGTCCTACAATGAGCAGTTCTTC.

The chain employs TRBV7-9 and TRBJ1-2, with D possibly being TRBD1 (6 bases). CDR1 is SEHNR and CDR2 is FQNEAQ in the germline V gene (reference sequence). Trimming left V 2 bases short and J 4 bases short, with 17 bases between. The CDR3 spans 16 residues. In nucleotides, the CDR3 is TGTGCCAGCAGCTTAAATCCCTGGACAGCGGTCTATGGCTACACCTTC. It translates to CASSLNPWTAVYGYTF.

The chain employs TRBV5-1 and TRBJ1-6; 9 nucleotides match TRBD1. Germline V lookup: CDR1 SGHRS, CDR2 YFSETQ. V shed 4 bases, J shed 7 bases, and the junction held 3 bases outside the gene matches. The CDR3 consists of 14 residues. CDR3 nucleotide sequence: TGCGCCAGCAGCCAGGGACAGGGAAATTCACCCCTCCACTTT. It codes for CASSQGQGNSPLHF.

The chain carries TRBV16 and TRBJ1-2; D call uncertain. This CDR3 is built from 16 residues. The germline V gene encodes CDR1 KGHSY and CDR2 FQNENV. The ends were cut back, 0 bases at V and 8 bases at J, with 19 bases in the middle. In nucleotides, the CDR3 is TGTGCCAGCAGCCAATCATTATCCCAGGACTCAGGCGGCTACACCTTC. Its protein product is CASSQSLSQDSGGYTF.

This chain uses TRBV24-1 with TRBJ1-3; the D is unclear. Trimming stripped 0 bases from V and 0 bases from J, with 11 bases between. The CDR3 runs to 17 residues. Per germline, CDR1 KGHDR and CDR2 SFDVKD. The CDR3 bases are TGTGCCACCAGTGATTTGGTACCGGTCGCCTCTGGAAACACCATATATTTT. The encoded protein is CATSDLVPVASGNTIYF.

V gene TRBV20-1 combines with J gene TRBJ1-5; D gene unclear. Germline V gene data show CDR1 as DFQATT and CDR2 as SNEGSKA (reference sequence). The CDR3 contains 10 residues. V lost 6 bases and J lost 7, with 7 bases in between. Here the CDR3 reads CSAAGQPQHF. In DNA form, the CDR3 reads TGCAGTGCGGCGGGGCAGCCCCAGCATTTT.

The chain carries TRBV30 and TRBJ1-2; no definite D call. The CDR3 has 11 residues. The V and J ends lost 4 bases and 2 bases respectively, with 5 bases between them. CDR1 and CDR2 from the germline V gene are GTSNPN and SVGIG (reference sequence). The CDR3 nucleotides read TGTGCCTGGACAGAAAACTATGGCTACACCTTC. It codes for CAWTENYGYTF. Drawing the rest from reference TRBV30 and TRBJ1-2, the complete variable domain is SQTIHQWPATLVQPVGSPLSLECTVEGTSNPNLYWYRQAAGRGLQLLFYSVGIGQISSEVPQNLSASRPQDRQFILSSKKLLLSDSGFYLCAWTENYGYTFGSGTRLTVV.

This sequence joins TRBV15 and TRBJ2-7; 10 bases agree with TRBD1. The length of the CDR3 is 15 residues. Germline lookup yields CDR1 LNHNV and CDR2 YYDKDF (reference sequence). With V trimmed by 4 bases and J by 1 base, 4 bases remained unmatched. The CDR3 DNA reads TGTGCCACCAGCACCCGGACAGGGGGATCCTACGAGCAGTACTTC. This encodes CATSTRTGGSYEQYF.

The V gene is TRBV5-6, the J gene TRBJ1-2; D possibly corresponds to TRBD1 (5 bases). Germline V gene lookup returns CDR1 SGHDT and CDR2 YYEEEE. V shed 3 bases and J shed 4 bases, with 28 bases lying between them. The CDR3 consists of 19 residues. Here the CDR3 reads CASSSAGIGAVPFSYGYTF. In DNA form, the CDR3 reads TGTGCCAGCAGCTCAGCGGGAATAGGGGCCGTCCCTTTCTCCTATGGCTACACCTTC.

The rearrangement links TRBV6-4 to TRBJ2-1; 11 bases fit TRBD2. The length of the CDR3 is 15 residues. Unmatched junction bases numbered 11, after V lost 6 bases and J lost 10 bases. Germline-derived CDR1 and CDR2 are MRHNA and SNTAGT. CDR3 in DNA: TGTGCCAGCAGCCCCACTAGCGGGGGAGGAAGGGAGCAGTTCTTC. The encoded protein is CASSPTSGGGREQFF.

V and J are TRBV6-1 and TRBJ1-3, with TRBD1 matching over 12 bases. Germline values: CDR1 MNHNS, CDR2 SASEGT. This CDR3 has 17 amino acids. Trimming at V came to 0 bases and at J to 8 bases, leaving 8 bases not matched to a gene. The CDR3 coding sequence is TGTGCCAGCAGTGAAGCGGGGACAGGGGGCTTTGTGGACACCATATATTTT. The encoded protein is CASSEAGTGGFVDTIYF.

The chain employs TRBV5-1 and TRBJ2-1; D is perhaps TRBD2 (6 bases). Germline CDR1 is SGHRS and CDR2 is YFSETQ. This CDR3 has 13 amino acids. V dropped 0 bases and J dropped 11 bases, with 12 bases sitting between them. The CDR3 bases are TGCGCCAGCAGCTTGGGGGCTAGCGCTCAGCAGTTCTTC. Its protein product is CASSLGASAQQFF.

The chain carries TRBV15 and TRBJ1-3, with D hard to call. V gave up 3 bases and J gave up 0 bases, with 9 bases separating them. Germline V gives CDR1 LNHNV, CDR2 YYDKDF (reference sequence). CDR3 length: 15 amino acids. The DNA for the CDR3 is TGTGCCACCAGCAGGGAAGCGTTCTCTGGAAACACCATATATTTT. This codes for CATSREAFSGNTIYF.

With respect to this clone: The sample holds other DNA sequences that translate to the same CDR3. The chain links TRBV5-1 to TRBJ1-1; 9 nucleotides align to TRBD1. In germline, CDR1 is SGHRS, CDR2 YFSETQ. J gave up 0 bases and V 3 bases, and 6 bases lay outside the gene matches. The CDR3 has 16 residues. In nucleotides, the CDR3 is TGCGCCAGCAGCTCGGACAGGGGATCAATGAACACTGAAGCTTTCTTT. Its translation: CASSSDRGSMNTEAFF.

The chain uses TRBV7-8 and TRBJ2-7; no reliable D call. V was clipped by 1 base and J by 1 base, with 2 bases between them. CDR1 is SGHVS and CDR2 is FQNEAQ in the germline V gene. This CDR3 has 12 amino acids. CDR3 amino acids: CASSLVSYEQYF. CDR3 DNA sequence: TGTGCCAGCAGCTTAGTATCCTACGAGCAGTACTTC.

Only one count was recorded for this clone. V is TRBV3-1 (or the pseudogene TRBV3-2) and J is TRBJ1-1, with D unclear. Trimming cost V 3 bases and J 0 bases, with 5 bases left between them. The CDR3 is 13 amino acids. Germline lookup yields CDR1 LGHDT and CDR2 YNNKEL (reference sequence). For the CDR3, the DNA is TGTGCCAGCAGCCACGAGCTGAACACTGAAGCTTTCTTT. Translated: CASSHELNTEAFF.

The chain employs TRBV19 and TRBJ1-3; D not certain. Trimming stripped 7 bases from V and 0 bases from J, with 16 bases between. Germline V lookup: CDR1 LNHDA, CDR2 SQIVND (reference sequence). The CDR3 is 16 residues long. This CDR3 is CASTPGRSSSGNTIYF. The CDR3 DNA is TGTGCCAGTACCCCTGGCAGGTCGAGCTCTGGAAACACCATATATTTT. The whole variable domain, remainder taken from reference TRBV19 and TRBJ1-3, is DGGITQSPKYLFRKEGQNVTLSCEQNLNHDAMYWYRQDPGQGLRLIYYSQIVNDFQKGDIAEGYSVSREKKESFPLTVTSAQKNPTAFYLCASTPGRSSSGNTIYFGEGSWLTVV.

This chain's CDR3 is CASSDGLGQIYEQYF. The DNA of the CDR3 is TGTGCCAGCAGTGACGGGTTGGGACAGATCTACGAGCAGTACTTC. The chain uses TRBV2 and TRBJ2-7; 7 nucleotides line up with TRBD1. Germline V gene lookup returns CDR1 SNHLY and CDR2 FYNNEI. V was pared by 3 bases and J by 3 bases, with 8 bases of the junction left unmatched. This CDR3 has 15 amino acids.